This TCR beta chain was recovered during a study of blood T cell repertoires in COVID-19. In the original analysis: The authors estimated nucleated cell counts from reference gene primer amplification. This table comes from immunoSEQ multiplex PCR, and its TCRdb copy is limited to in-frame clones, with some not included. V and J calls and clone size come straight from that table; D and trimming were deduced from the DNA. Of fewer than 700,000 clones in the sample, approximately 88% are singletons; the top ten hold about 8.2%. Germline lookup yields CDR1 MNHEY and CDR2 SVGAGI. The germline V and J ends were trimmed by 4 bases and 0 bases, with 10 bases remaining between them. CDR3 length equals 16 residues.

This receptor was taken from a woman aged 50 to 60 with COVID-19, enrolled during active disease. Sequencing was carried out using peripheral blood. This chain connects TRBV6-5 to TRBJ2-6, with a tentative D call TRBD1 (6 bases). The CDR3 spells CASSLDSYSGANVLTF. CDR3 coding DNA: TGTGCCAGCAGTTTGGACAGTTACTCTGGGGCCAACGTCCTGACTTTC.